This TCR beta chain was recorded in a study of cytomegalovirus exposure and HLA in healthy donors. Study-wide background: Genotyping showed around 80% of almost 400 donors falling in the Caucasian-associated ancestry cluster. Study results and caveats: In a later analysis, specific HLA alleles were associated with 15,000 to 20,000 TCR beta sequences at a 0.05 false discovery rate. As was reported, the classifier diagnosed cytomegalovirus status with high specificity and sensitivity. Specificity for CMV antigens was confirmed in vitro for three of the CMV-associated chains.

The PCR contained 60 Vbeta and 13 Jbeta primers. TCRdb keeps only in-frame clones here, not all; method: immunoSEQ multiplex PCR. This repertoire shows approximately 190,000 clones, 78% found once; its top ten account for 4.5% to 7.5%. Remarks on this clone: Its cognate antigen is unknown.

This receptor was taken from a woman aged 25-40 years in good health and CMV-seropositive. Input material: PBMCs.

The CDR3 coding sequence is TGCAGCGTTTCCCCTCGGAGGAACCCCCCACTAGGTAATGGCTACACCTTC. It yields the protein CSVSPRRNPPLGNGYTF. The genes are TRBV29-1 and TRBJ1-2; the D is unclear. Deletions cut 5 bases from V and 6 bases from J, with 28 bases between. The CDR3 extends over 17 amino acids. Germline CDR1 and CDR2: SQVTM and ANQGSEA.